This T cell receptor (beta chain) was sequenced for a study of cytomegalovirus exposure and HLA in healthy donors. General study points: Later, an analysis found that TCR clusters from the first cohort tended to co-occur in the roughly 110 validation repertoires. Reported performance of the classifier showed diagnosis of cytomegalovirus status with high specificity and sensitivity.

The method was immunoSEQ multiplex PCR; TCRdb's version includes in-frame clones alone and lacks a portion of them. The sample records around 73,000 clones, about 90% being singletons. As to this clone: No antigen is known for it.

The V end lost 7 bases, the J end lost 4 bases, and 2 bases lay between the germline ends. The CDR3 runs 10 residues. Per germline, CDR1 MNHEY and CDR2 SVGAGI. The V and J genes are TRBV6-5 and TRBJ2-1; D remains ambiguous. The specimen sequenced was PBMCs. This TCR came from a woman between 18 and 29 years old in good health and CMV-seropositive. The CDR3 here is CASTYNEQFF. The CDR3 DNA follows: TGTGCCAGCACGTACAATGAGCAGTTCTTC.